These 23 T cell receptor beta chains were all obtained from the same sample, sequenced in a study. From the RT-PCR reads, TCRdb called clonotypes with MiXCR, one entry per CDR3 protein. The repertoire consists of fewer than 800,000 distinct CDR3 sequences, with 14% occurring once and the leading ten covering about 3.6%. The sequenced sample was memory CD4+ T cells from blood. The receptor set was obtained from a female donor in good health, serving as a healthy control.

The sample holds a few counts of this clonotype. V is TRBV4-2 and J is TRBJ2-5; D possibly corresponds to TRBD2 (6 bases). Germline values: CDR1 LGHNA, CDR2 YNFKEQ. The CDR3 extends over 16 amino acids. Trimming removed 5 bases at V and 5 bases at J, with 21 bases between. CDR3 loop: CASSSYLTGVTETQYF. CDR3 bases: TGTGCCAGCAGCTCCTACCTCACGGGGGTGACGGAGACCCAGTACTTC.

V gene TRBV20-1 combines with J gene TRBJ1-1; D unclear. Germline CDR1 reads DFQATT; CDR2 reads SNEGSKA (reference sequence). The V gene lost 5 bases and the J gene lost 3 bases, with 13 bases spanning the gap. CDR3 size: 13 residues. The CDR3 nucleotides read TGCAGTGCTGGGGAGGACCGGTACACTGAAGCTTTCTTT. Translation: CSAGEDRYTEAFF.

This clonotype was observed a few times. The chain couples TRBV5-1 to TRBJ2-5; D not resolved. The germline V and J ends were trimmed by 1 base and 5 bases, with 12 bases remaining between them. The CDR3 totals 14 residues. CDR1 and CDR2 from the germline V gene are SGHRS and YFSETQ. The CDR3 nucleotides read TGCGCCAGCAGCTTGTTCCTAGAGAAGGAGACCCAGTACTTC. It is translated as CASSLFLEKETQYF.

The sample holds many counts of this clonotype. The gene calls are TRBV20-1 and TRBJ2-5; 8 bases map to TRBD2. The CDR3 consists of 15 residues. With 0 bases clipped from V and 1 base from J, the junction kept 4 bases outside the gene matches. Per germline, CDR1 DFQATT and CDR2 SNEGSKA (reference sequence). The CDR3 region has the DNA TGCAGTGCTAGAGATCCCAGCGGGGGCCAAGAGACCCAGTACTTC. Its protein is CSARDPSGGQETQYF.

The chain's CDR3 is CASVGQGAGNYGYTF. CDR3 DNA sequence: TGTGCCAGCGTGGGACAGGGGGCTGGTAACTATGGCTACACCTTC. The J gene is TRBJ1-2, the V gene TRBV27, with TRBD1 matching over 12 bases. The V and J ends lost 8 bases and 1 base, in that order; junction bases with no gene match: 5. CDR1 is MNHEY, CDR2 SMNVEV, per germline (reference sequence). The CDR3 totals 15 residues.

The chain combines TRBV24-1 with TRBJ2-5; D unclear. The length of the CDR3 is 13 residues. Germline CDR1 KGHDR, CDR2 SFDVKD. V was cut by 3 bases and J by 5 bases, with 9 bases left in between. The CDR3 protein is CATSDQYGETQYF. Here the CDR3 DNA reads TGTGCCACCAGTGATCAGTATGGGGAGACCCAGTACTTC.

This clonotype was counted only a few times. The chain couples TRBV4-3 to TRBJ2-6, with D uncertain. The V and J ends lost 3 bases and 0 bases respectively, with 9 bases between them. Germline CDR1 LGHNA, CDR2 YSLEER. The CDR3 length is 16 residues. CDR3 sequence (DNA): TGCGCCAGCAGCCATGGAACTTACTCTGGGGCCAACGTCCTGACTTTC. This gives the protein CASSHGTYSGANVLTF.

This clonotype has at least ten counts. The chain links TRBV20-1 to TRBJ2-3, with D maybe TRBD2 (6 bases). This CDR3 region has 13 residues. The germline CDR1 and CDR2 sequences are DFQATT and SNEGSKA (reference sequence). V was clipped by 3 bases and J by 6 bases, with 13 bases between them. CDR3 nucleotides: TGCAGTGCTAGTAATCCTAGCGTGGATACGCAGTATTTT. As protein: CSASNPSVDTQYF.

This clonotype was seen once. The chain links TRBV14 to TRBJ2-3; D is perhaps TRBD2 (6 bases). The ends were cut back, 4 bases at V and 5 bases at J, with 13 bases in the middle. Germline CDR1 reads SGHDN; CDR2 reads FVKESK. The CDR3 has 14 residues. The CDR3 DNA is TGTGCCAGCAGCCCTGGGACTCCGCGAGATACGCAGTATTTT. Amino acids: CASSPGTPRDTQYF.

This clonotype was observed a few times. V is TRBV24-1 and J is TRBJ1-5; D unresolved. The CDR3 totals 13 residues. V was cut by 7 bases and J by 7 bases, with 13 bases left in between. Germline assignment: CDR1 KGHDR and CDR2 SFDVKD. CDR3: CATSSGSTQPQHF. DNA for the CDR3: TGTGCCACCAGCTCGGGCAGCACACAGCCCCAGCATTTT.

This clonotype came up a few times. The rearrangement links TRBV6-2 or TRBV6-3 to TRBJ2-1; TRBD2 aligns across 13 bases. The CDR3 is 12 amino acids. Per the germline V gene, CDR1 is MNHEY and CDR2 is SVGEGT. J lost 15 bases, V lost 6 bases, and 5 bases had no gene match. CDR3: CASRLAGGHGFF. The CDR3 DNA follows: TGTGCCAGCAGACTAGCGGGAGGGCATGGGTTCTTC.

This clonotype was detected a few times. This rearrangement joins TRBV20-1 to TRBJ2-2; 10 bases are shared with TRBD2. Unmatched junction bases numbered 11, after V lost 0 bases and J lost 7 bases. This CDR3 spans 17 amino acids. In germline, CDR1 is DFQATT, CDR2 SNEGSKA (reference sequence). DNA for the CDR3: TGCAGTGCTAGAGATCCGGGAGCGGGAGGGCCATACGGGGAGCTGTTTTTT. This translates into CSARDPGAGGPYGELFF.

The chain carries TRBV20-1 and TRBJ1-4; possible D gene TRBD1, 6 bases. Trimming took off 6 bases at V and 3 bases at J, with 11 bases between the two ends. This CDR3 contains 13 residues. CDR1 is DFQATT, CDR2 SNEGSKA, per germline (reference sequence). The CDR3 DNA is TGCAGTGCCTCCAGGGGAGCTAATGAAAAACTGTTTTTT. Translated: CSASRGANEKLFF.

This sequence joins TRBV7-2 and TRBJ2-1; the match to TRBD2 covers 7 bases. V lost 3 bases and J lost 0; bases outside the gene matches: 2. The CDR3 contains 15 residues. CDR1 is SGHTA and CDR2 is FQGNSA in the germline V gene. This chain's CDR3 is CASSLTSYSYNEQFF. In DNA, the CDR3 is TGTGCCAGCAGCTTGACTAGCTACTCCTACAATGAGCAGTTCTTC.

The chain employs TRBV20-1 and TRBJ2-3, with 9 bases identical to TRBD1. The J call may be faulty, since TRBJ2-5 better matches the DNA end. Germline CDR1 DFQATT, CDR2 SNEGSKA (reference sequence). CDR3 length: 15 residues. The CDR3 reads CSARPGQGTGETQYF. Written as DNA, the CDR3 is TGCAGTGCTAGACCCGGACAGGGGACGGGAGAGACCCAGTACTTC.

The genes are TRBV27 and TRBJ2-5, with 10 bases matching TRBD1. The CDR3 consists of 15 residues. The V segment lost 2 bases and the J segment 0 bases; nucleotides outside the gene matches: 0. Germline V lookup: CDR1 MNHEY, CDR2 SMNVEV (reference sequence). The CDR3 sequence is CASSLGTGDQETQYF. For the CDR3, the DNA is TGTGCCAGCAGTTTAGGGACAGGGGACCAAGAGACCCAGTACTTC.

This clonotype showed up just a few times. The rearrangement uses TRBV7-3 and TRBJ2-1; TRBD1 aligns across 8 bases. The V segment lost 1 base and the J segment 4 bases; nucleotides outside the gene matches: 6. CDR3 size: 16 residues. Germline V gene lookup returns CDR1 SGHTA and CDR2 FQGTGA. CDR3: CASSLIAQGAYNEQFF. The CDR3 DNA follows: TGTGCCAGCAGCTTAATCGCGCAGGGGGCTTACAATGAGCAGTTCTTC.

This clonotype was seen only once. The J gene is TRBJ1-1, the V gene TRBV20-1, with a tentative D call TRBD1 (5 bases). CDR1 is DFQATT, CDR2 SNEGSKA, per germline (reference sequence). Trimming shortened V by 3 bases and J by 3 bases, and 17 bases separated the two germline ends. The CDR3 extends over 15 amino acids. Written as DNA, the CDR3 is TGCAGTGCTAGGCAGGGAAGCGGGAAATACACTGAAGCTTTCTTT. Its protein product is CSARQGSGKYTEAFF.

This clonotype was detected ten times or more. The rearrangement links TRBV6-5 to TRBJ1-4; D is possibly TRBD1 (6 bases). Trimming shortened V by 6 bases and J by 6 bases, and 17 bases separated the two germline ends. Germline V gene lookup returns CDR1 MNHEY and CDR2 SVGAGI. The CDR3 has 15 amino acids. The CDR3: CASSRLQGDYEKLFF. The CDR3 DNA reads TGTGCCAGCAGCCGACTACAGGGAGACTATGAAAAACTGTTTTTT.

The V gene is TRBV24-1, the J gene TRBJ1-2, with TRBD1 identical over 9 bases. Trimming cost V 1 base and J 9 bases; bases outside gene matches: 2. The CDR3 runs 13 residues. Germline assignment: CDR1 KGHDR and CDR2 SFDVKD. CDR3 coding DNA: TGTGCCACCAGTGATTTTGGACAGGGGAGCTACACCTTC. Its translation: CATSDFGQGSYTF.

Here the CDR3 DNA reads TGTGCCAGCAGTTTGGAATCGAGTGAGCAGTTCTTC. Its protein product is CASSLESSEQFF. V and J are TRBV12-3 or TRBV12-4 and TRBJ2-1; D gene ambiguous. V lost 3 bases to trimming and J lost 9 bases, with 9 bases between them. The CDR3 runs to 12 residues.

This chain connects TRBV6-2 or TRBV6-3 to TRBJ2-3, with D uncertain. Trimming shortened V by 0 bases and J by 0 bases, and 7 bases separated the two germline ends. The germline V gene has CDR1 MNHEY and CDR2 SVGEGT. The CDR3 extends over 15 amino acids. This chain's CDR3 is CASSYSRLSTDTQYF. In DNA form, the CDR3 reads TGTGCCAGCAGTTACTCGAGACTTAGCACAGATACGCAGTATTTT.

In this sample, this clonotype turned up many times. This chain uses TRBV3-1 with TRBJ2-5; no clear D gene. Germline V gives CDR1 LGHDT, CDR2 YNNKEL (reference sequence). The CDR3 is made up of 13 amino acids. Trimming shortened V by 0 bases and J by 4 bases, and 6 bases separated the two germline ends. The CDR3 region is CASSQDWLETQYF. CDR3 coding DNA: TGTGCCAGCAGCCAAGATTGGTTAGAGACCCAGTACTTC.